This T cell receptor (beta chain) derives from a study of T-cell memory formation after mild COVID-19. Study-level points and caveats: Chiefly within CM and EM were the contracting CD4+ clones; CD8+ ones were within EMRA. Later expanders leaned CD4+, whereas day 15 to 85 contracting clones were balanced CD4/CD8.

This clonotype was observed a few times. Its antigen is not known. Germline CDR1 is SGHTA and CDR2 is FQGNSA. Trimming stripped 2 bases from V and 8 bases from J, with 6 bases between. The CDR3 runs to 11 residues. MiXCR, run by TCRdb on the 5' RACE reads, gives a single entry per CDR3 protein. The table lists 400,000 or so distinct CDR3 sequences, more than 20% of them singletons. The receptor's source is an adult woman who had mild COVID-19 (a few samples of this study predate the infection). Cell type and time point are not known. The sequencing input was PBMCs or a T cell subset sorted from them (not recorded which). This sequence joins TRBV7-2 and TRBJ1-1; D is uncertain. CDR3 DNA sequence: TGTGCCAGCAGCTTACGGTTCGAAGCTTTCTTT. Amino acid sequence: CASSLRFEAFF.